The 25 T cell receptor beta chains in this list originate from one sample, sequenced in a study of shared clonotypes between healthy human individuals. The data were produced by immunoSEQ multiplex PCR, yet TCRdb's version contains in-frame clones alone and is incomplete. The repertoire holds some 660,000 clones, with more than 70% as singletons. Sequenced input: memory CD4+ T cells sorted from blood. Subset reported: CD45RA-negative fraction. The receptors derive from a woman in her twenties or thirties in good health.

The chain recombines TRBV7-8 with TRBJ1-2; the match to TRBD1 covers 11 bases. After removal of 4 bases from V and 9 bases from J, the junction contained 7 bases not matched to a gene. Germline V lookup: CDR1 SGHVS, CDR2 FQNEAQ. The CDR3 loop spans 14 amino acids. DNA of the CDR3: TGTGCCAGCAGCTCCGGGACAGGGGGTTTGCGCTACACCTTC. It codes for CASSSGTGGLRYTF.

The chain is built from TRBV7-2 and TRBJ2-5, with D possibly TRBD2 on 5 matching bases. This CDR3 has 12 residues. CDR1 is SGHTA, CDR2 FQGNSA, per germline. The germline V and J ends were trimmed by 4 bases and 5 bases, with 8 bases remaining between them. CDR3 nucleotides: TGTGCCAGCAGCTACACGGGGGAGACCCAGTACTTC. This encodes CASSYTGETQYF. Using reference TRBV7-2 and TRBJ2-5 for the parts outside the CDR3, the full variable domain is GAGVSQSPSNKVTEKGKDVELRCDPISGHTALYWYRQSLGQGLEFLIYFQGNSAPDKSGLPSDRFSAERTGGSVSTLTIQRTQQEDSAVYLCASSYTGETQYFGPGTRLLVL.

This clone was counted a single time. The chain combines TRBV27 with TRBJ2-7; TRBD2 agrees at 9 bases. The ends lost 5 bases at V and 8 bases at J; junction bases unmatched: 19. CDR3 length equals 17 residues. Germline V gives CDR1 MNHEY, CDR2 SMNVEV (reference sequence). The CDR3 is CASSLTSPLAGSTKQYF. For the CDR3, the DNA is TGTGCCAGCAGTCTCACTTCCCCTCTAGCGGGGTCTACGAAGCAGTACTTC.

The rearrangement joins TRBV7-8 to TRBJ1-2, with 8 bases that match TRBD1. V dropped 0 bases and J dropped 4; count of bases not matched to a gene: 4. The CDR3 length is 15 residues. CDR1 and CDR2 from the germline V gene are SGHVS and FQNEAQ. CDR3 amino acids: CASSLAATGAYGYTF. In DNA form, the CDR3 reads TGTGCCAGCAGCTTAGCCGCGACAGGGGCCTATGGCTACACCTTC.

J is TRBJ2-7 and V is TRBV28; 7 bases map to TRBD2. The J segment lost 3 bases and the V segment lost 3 bases, leaving 11 bases of the junction unmatched. Looked up from germline, CDR1 is MDHEN and CDR2 is SYDVKM. The length of the CDR3 is 16 residues. The CDR3 loop reads CASSFIRSGAIYEQYF. The DNA of the CDR3 is TGTGCCAGCAGTTTTATCCGGAGCGGGGCAATCTACGAGCAGTACTTC. The full variable domain, with the rest looked up from reference TRBV28 and TRBJ2-7, is DVKVTQSSRYLVKRTGEKVFLECVQDMDHENMFWYRQDPGLGLRLIYFSYDVKMKEKGDIPEGYSVSREKKERFSLILESASTNQTSMYLCASSFIRSGAIYEQYFGPGTRLTVT.

This chain uses TRBV6-1 with TRBJ1-2, with 7 bases that match TRBD1. V was clipped by 2 bases and J by 4 bases; unmatched bases: 7. The CDR3 runs 15 residues. The germline CDR1 and CDR2 sequences are MNHNS and SASEGT. CDR3 loop: CASSETQGVGYGYTF. Written as DNA, the CDR3 is TGTGCCAGCAGTGAAACGCAGGGGGTGGGCTATGGCTACACCTTC.

The chain is built from TRBV11-2 and TRBJ1-1; D might be TRBD1 (6 bases). CDR3 length: 16 residues. Germline values: CDR1 SGHAT, CDR2 FQNNGV. V lost 3 bases and J 1 base, leaving 15 bases between the germline ends. The CDR3 bases are TGTGCCAGCAGCTTTCTCCAGGGGAGGGGGAACACTGAAGCTTTCTTT. Translated: CASSFLQGRGNTEAFF.

This clone has a count of ten or more. The chain uses TRBV5-1 and TRBJ1-5, with D perhaps TRBD1 (5 bases). The CDR3 runs 16 residues. V gave up 3 bases and J gave up 3 bases, with 16 bases separating them. Germline loops: CDR1 SGHRS, CDR2 YFSETQ. CDR3: CASSYRDGPSNQPQHF. In DNA, the CDR3 is TGCGCCAGCAGCTACCGGGACGGTCCCTCCAATCAGCCCCAGCATTTT.

This sequence joins TRBV19 and TRBJ1-1; D gene unclear. CDR3 length: 13 residues. The V gene's germline CDR1 is LNHDA and CDR2 SQIVND (reference sequence). Trimming removed 3 bases from V and 6 bases from J, with 11 bases in between. The CDR3 DNA reads TGTGCCAGTAGTATCGCGCCGAGCGCTGAAGCTTTCTTT. Protein: CASSIAPSAEAFF.

This chain connects TRBV5-4 to TRBJ1-4, with 9 bases identical to TRBD1. Trimming at V came to 4 bases and at J to 8 bases, leaving 9 bases not matched to a gene. Germline V lookup: CDR1 SGHNT, CDR2 YYREEE (reference sequence). The CDR3 has 15 amino acids. The CDR3 reads CASSAAGTGSEKLFF. CDR3 DNA sequence: TGTGCCAGCAGCGCGGCCGGGACAGGGAGCGAAAAACTGTTTTTT. The variable domain in full, completed from reference TRBV5-4 and TRBJ1-4, reads ETGVTQSPTHLIKTRGQQVTLRCSSQSGHNTVSWYQQALGQGPQFIFQYYREEENGRGNFPPRFSGLQFPNYSSELNVNALELDDSALYLCASSAAGTGSEKLFFGSGTQLSVL.

The chain carries TRBV2 and TRBJ2-7; weak D call: TRBD1 (5 bases). CDR3 length equals 15 residues. The germline V gene encodes CDR1 SNHLY and CDR2 FYNNEI. V dropped 3 bases and J dropped 0 bases, with 12 bases sitting between them. In nucleotides, the CDR3 is TGTGCCAGCAGTGATCTGACAGCGAGCTCCTACGAGCAGTACTTC. It is translated as CASSDLTASSYEQYF.

The V call is TRBV5-6, the J call TRBJ2-3; TRBD2 matches at 9 bases. The CDR3 runs to 14 residues. Germline CDR1 and CDR2: SGHDT and YYEEEE. V trimming: 4 bases; J trimming: 5 bases; junction bases outside the gene matches: 5. The CDR3 region has the DNA TGTGCCAGCAGCGCGGGACTAGCAGGAGATACGCAGTATTTT. It encodes CASSAGLAGDTQYF.

This clone was found a few times. The chain combines TRBV7-2 with TRBJ1-4; D may be TRBD1 (5 bases). CDR3 length: 14 amino acids. Trimming shortened V by 1 base and J by 3 bases, and 6 bases separated the two germline ends. Germline assignment: CDR1 SGHTA and CDR2 FQGNSA. Here the CDR3 DNA reads TGTGCCAGCAGCTTAGGACAGCCTAATGAAAAACTGTTTTTT. Translated, it gives CASSLGQPNEKLFF.

By share, this clone ranks as medium-sized. This rearrangement joins TRBV19 to TRBJ1-5, with D unresolved. V lost 9 bases and J lost 4, with 13 bases in between. Germline V lookup: CDR1 LNHDA, CDR2 SQIVND (reference sequence). The CDR3 spans 13 residues. The DNA of the CDR3 is TGTGCCAGCCACAGCAAGGAAAATCAGCCCCAGCATTTT. Translating gives CASHSKENQPQHF.

V and J are TRBV5-5 and TRBJ2-7; D is ambiguous. CDR3 size: 14 residues. Trimming removed 0 bases at V and 2 bases at J, with 9 bases between. Germline V lookup: CDR1 SGHKS, CDR2 YYEKEE (reference sequence). The CDR3 is CASSLVGGAYEQYF. Written as DNA, the CDR3 is TGTGCCAGCAGCTTGGTTGGTGGGGCCTACGAGCAGTACTTC. Full variable domain (remainder filled in from reference TRBV5-5 and TRBJ2-7): DAGVTQSPTHLIKTRGQQVTLRCSPISGHKSVSWYQQVLGQGPQFIFQYYEKEERGRGNFPDRFSARQFPNYSSELNVNALLLGDSALYLCASSLVGGAYEQYFGPGTRLTVT.

The chain is built from TRBV10-3 and TRBJ2-7; the D is unclear. CDR1 is ENHRY, CDR2 SYGVKD, per germline. V shed 8 bases and J shed 2 bases, with 13 bases lying between them. The length of the CDR3 is 13 residues. The CDR3 region has the DNA TGTGCCATCTCCGGTGGCAGTGCCTACGAGCAGTACTTC. It translates to CAISGGSAYEQYF.

The rearrangement links TRBV7-9 to TRBJ2-1; 10 bases are shared with TRBD2. The trim removed 5 bases at V and 5 bases at J, leaving 6 bases unmatched. The CDR3 is 15 amino acids. CDR1 and CDR2 (germline): SEHNR, FQNEAQ (reference sequence). For the CDR3, the DNA is TGTGCCAGCAGCCGGAGGACTAGCGGAGACAATGAGCAGTTCTTC. Encoded protein: CASSRRTSGDNEQFF.

The chain carries TRBV5-1 and TRBJ2-4; D is perhaps TRBD1 (6 bases). The ends were cut back, 4 bases at V and 8 bases at J, with 16 bases in the middle. CDR1 and CDR2 (germline): SGHRS, YFSETQ. This CDR3 has 14 amino acids. CDR3 protein: CASSDDRFDDIQYF. The CDR3 DNA reads as TGCGCCAGCAGCGACGACAGGTTCGATGACATTCAGTACTTC.

V usage is TRBV6-5 and J usage is TRBJ1-4; D gene ambiguous. Germline CDR1 is MNHEY and CDR2 is SVGAGI. This CDR3 has 13 amino acids. Trimming removed 7 bases at V and 3 bases at J, with 9 bases between. The CDR3 sequence: CASTTAANEKLFF. The CDR3 nucleotides read TGTGCCAGCACGACGGCTGCTAATGAAAAACTGTTTTTT.

The chain combines TRBV7-2 with TRBJ1-3; D gene unclear. The CDR3 runs to 15 residues. V gave up 5 bases and J gave up 0 bases, with 11 bases separating them. Germline V gene sequence: CDR1 SGHTA, CDR2 FQGNSA. The CDR3 DNA reads as TGTGCCAGCAGCACAGACGCGGTCTCTGGAAACACCATATATTTT. Residues: CASSTDAVSGNTIYF.

The chain has TRBV19 and TRBJ1-1; no clear D gene. The V and J ends lost 5 bases and 6 bases respectively, with 13 bases between them. The germline V gene encodes CDR1 LNHDA and CDR2 SQIVND (reference sequence). CDR3 length: 13 amino acids. CDR3 DNA sequence: TGTGCCAGTAGTTCGACCAGAGGCGCTGAAGCTTTCTTT. This encodes CASSSTRGAEAFF. Full variable domain (outside the CDR3, taken from reference TRBV19 and TRBJ1-1): DGGITQSPKYLFRKEGQNVTLSCEQNLNHDAMYWYRQDPGQGLRLIYYSQIVNDFQKGDIAEGYSVSREKKESFPLTVTSAQKNPTAFYLCASSSTRGAEAFFGQGTRLTVV.

The rearrangement uses TRBV28 and TRBJ2-1; 9 bases fit TRBD1. V was pared by 6 bases and J by 1 base, with 13 bases of the junction left unmatched. The germline V gene encodes CDR1 MDHEN and CDR2 SYDVKM. This CDR3 comprises 18 residues. CDR3 in DNA: TGTGCCAGCAGCTCCCATGGGTGGGGACAGGGTTCCTACAATGAGCAGTTCTTC. It specifies CASSSHGWGQGSYNEQFF.

The chain is built from TRBV11-3 and TRBJ1-2; unclear D gene. The germline gives CDR1 SGHNT, CDR2 YENEEA. Between the trimmed V and J ends, which lost 5 bases and 6 bases, there was a span of 19 bases. The CDR3 loop spans 15 amino acids. CDR3 loop: CASSRRPLNKDGYTF. DNA of the CDR3: TGTGCCAGCAGCCGCAGGCCTCTCAATAAGGATGGCTACACCTTC.

V and J are TRBV7-9 and TRBJ2-7, with TRBD2 matching 10 bases. CDR3 size: 16 residues. Germline values: CDR1 SEHNR, CDR2 FQNEAQ (reference sequence). The ends lost 5 bases at V and 5 bases at J; junction bases unmatched: 12. As DNA, the CDR3 is TGTGCCAGCAGCCAAGAAGGAGCGGGAGGGCCGAACGAGCAGTACTTC. This translates into CASSQEGAGGPNEQYF. Variable domain in full (rest from reference TRBV7-9 and TRBJ2-7): DTGVSQNPRHKITKRGQNVTFRCDPISEHNRLYWYRQTLGQGPEFLTYFQNEAQLEKSRLLSDRFSAERPKGSFSTLEIQRTEQGDSAMYLCASSQEGAGGPNEQYFGPGTRLTVT.

This clone has a handful of counts. This sequence joins TRBV6-6 and TRBJ2-2; D possibly uses TRBD1 or TRBD2 (5 bases each). The germline V gene has CDR1 MNHNY and CDR2 SVGAGI (reference sequence). Deletions cut 10 bases from V and 7 bases from J, with 22 bases between. The CDR3 runs to 15 residues. The CDR3 loop is CATRGTSFEGGELFF. CDR3 DNA sequence: TGTGCCACGAGGGGCACTTCCTTTGAGGGCGGGGAGCTGTTTTTT.